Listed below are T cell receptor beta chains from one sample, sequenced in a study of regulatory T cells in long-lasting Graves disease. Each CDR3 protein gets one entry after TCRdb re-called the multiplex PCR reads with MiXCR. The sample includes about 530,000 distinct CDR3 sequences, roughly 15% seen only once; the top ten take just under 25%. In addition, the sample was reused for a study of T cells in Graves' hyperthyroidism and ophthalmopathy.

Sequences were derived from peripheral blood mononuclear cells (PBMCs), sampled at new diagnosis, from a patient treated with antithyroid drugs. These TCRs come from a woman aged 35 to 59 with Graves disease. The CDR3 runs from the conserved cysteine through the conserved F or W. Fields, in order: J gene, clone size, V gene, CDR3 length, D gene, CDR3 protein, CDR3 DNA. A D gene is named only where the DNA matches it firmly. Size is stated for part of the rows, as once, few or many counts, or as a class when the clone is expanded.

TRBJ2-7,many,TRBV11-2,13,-,CASSLGASYEQYF,TGTGCCAGCAGCTTAGGAGCCTCCTACGAGCAGTACTTC
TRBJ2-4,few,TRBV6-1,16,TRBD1,CASSEEGTGPKNIQYF,TGTGCCAGCAGTGAAGAGGGGACAGGGCCCAAAAACATTCAGTACTTC
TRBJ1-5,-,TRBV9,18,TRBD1,CASSPSPGGLSHDQPQHF,TGTGCCAGCAGCCCATCGCCAGGGGGCTTATCGCACGATCAGCCCCAGCATTTT
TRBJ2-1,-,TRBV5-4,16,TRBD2,CASSSGGAGLYNEQFF,TGTGCCAGCAGTTCCGGGGGGGCCGGACTATACAACGAGCAGTTCTTC
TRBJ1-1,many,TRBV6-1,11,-,CASREGAEAFF,TGTGCCAGCAGGGAGGGGGCTGAAGCTTTCTTT
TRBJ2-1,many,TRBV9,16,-,CASSAPGLTFHNEQFF,TGTGCCAGCAGCGCCCCGGGGCTAACGTTCCACAATGAGCAGTTCTTC
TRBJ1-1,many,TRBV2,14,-,CASSEYNGGTEAFF,TGTGCCAGCAGTGAATATAATGGCGGCACTGAAGCTTTCTTT
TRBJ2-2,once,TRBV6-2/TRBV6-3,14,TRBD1,CASKSEGATGELFF,TGTGCCAGCAAAAGCGAGGGGGCCACCGGGGAGCTGTTTTTT
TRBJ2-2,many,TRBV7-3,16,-,CASSLISGWNTGELFF,TGTGCCAGCAGCTTAATATCGGGCTGGAACACCGGGGAGCTGTTTTTT
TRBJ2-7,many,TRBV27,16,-,CASSLREQGLRYEQYF,TGTGCCAGCAGTTTACGGGAACAGGGCTTACGATACGAGCAGTACTTC
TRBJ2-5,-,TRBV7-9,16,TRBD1,CASSSMLGQVLETQYF,TGTGCCAGCAGCTCCATGTTGGGACAGGTCTTAGAGACCCAGTACTTC
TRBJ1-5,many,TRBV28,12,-,CASNKPTLAQHF,TGTGCCAGCAACAAGCCCACCCTAGCCCAGCATTTT
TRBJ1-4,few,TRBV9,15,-,CASSARAGANEKLFF,TGTGCCAGCAGCGCACGGGCAGGGGCTAATGAAAAACTGTTTTTT
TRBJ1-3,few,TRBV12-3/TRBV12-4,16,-,CASSPPFSGAGNTIYF,TGTGCCAGCAGTCCCCCCTTTAGTGGGGCTGGAAACACCATATATTTT
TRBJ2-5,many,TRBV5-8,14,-,CASSLEWAEETQYF,TGTGCCAGCAGTCTGGAGTGGGCGGAGGAGACCCAGTACTTC
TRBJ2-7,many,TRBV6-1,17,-,CASSVFPVPSGAYEQYF,TGTGCCAGCAGTGTTTTCCCCGTACCATCTGGGGCCTACGAGCAGTACTTC
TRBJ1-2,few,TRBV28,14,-,CASSLWGQVYGYTF,TGTGCCAGCAGTTTATGGGGTCAGGTTTATGGCTACACCTTC
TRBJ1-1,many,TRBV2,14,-,CASSDWGLGTEAFF,TGTGCCAGCAGTGATTGGGGTCTGGGCACTGAAGCTTTCTTT
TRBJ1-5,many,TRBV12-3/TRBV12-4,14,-,CASSLRRGNQPQHF,TGTGCCAGCAGTTTAAGGCGCGGTAATCAGCCCCAGCATTTT
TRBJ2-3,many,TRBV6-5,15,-,CASSYVRGARDTQYF,TGTGCCAGCAGTTATGTCCGGGGGGCCAGAGATACGCAGTATTTT
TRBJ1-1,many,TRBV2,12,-,CASRVSDTEAFF,TGTGCCAGCAGGGTCAGCGACACTGAAGCTTTCTTT
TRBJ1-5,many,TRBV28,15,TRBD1,CASSAHRGQGQPQHF,TGTGCCAGCAGTGCGCACAGGGGGCAGGGTCAGCCCCAGCATTTT
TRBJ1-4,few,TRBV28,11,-,CASIHNEKLFF,TGTGCCAGCATCCATAATGAAAAACTGTTTTTT
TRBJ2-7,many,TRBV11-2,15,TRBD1,CASSLGTGGNYEQYF,TGTGCCAGCAGCTTAGGGACAGGGGGTAACTACGAGCAGTACTTC
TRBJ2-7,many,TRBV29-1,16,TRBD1,CSVEVAETGVPYEQYF,TGCAGCGTTGAAGTAGCGGAGACAGGGGTTCCCTACGAGCAGTACTTC
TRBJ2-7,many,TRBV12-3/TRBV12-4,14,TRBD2,CASSFRGGQAEQYF,TGTGCCAGCAGTTTTCGGGGGGGCCAGGCCGAGCAGTACTTC
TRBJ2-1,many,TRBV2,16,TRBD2,CASSPSSGGVNNEQFF,TGTGCCAGCAGTCCATCTAGCGGGGGAGTTAACAATGAGCAGTTCTTC
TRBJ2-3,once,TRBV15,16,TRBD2,CATSRVSGGITDTQYF,TGTGCCACCAGCAGAGTAAGCGGGGGCATCACAGATACGCAGTATTTT
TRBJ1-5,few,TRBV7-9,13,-,CASTELGNQPQHF,TGTGCCAGCACCGAGTTGGGAAATCAGCCCCAGCATTTT
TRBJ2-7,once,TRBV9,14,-,CASSVAGSHYEQYF,TGTGCCAGCAGCGTAGCCGGTTCCCACTACGAGCAGTACTTC
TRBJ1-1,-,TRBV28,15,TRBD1,CASSLSGQGAPAAFF,TGTGCCAGCAGTCTCTCGGGACAGGGGGCGCCGGCCGCTTTCTTT
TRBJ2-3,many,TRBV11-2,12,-,CASSLYPDTQYF,TGTGCCAGCAGCTTATACCCAGATACGCAGTATTTT
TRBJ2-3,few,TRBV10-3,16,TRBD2,CAISASGGAGTDTQYF,TGTGCCATCAGTGCCAGCGGGGGGGCGGGCACAGATACGCAGTATTTT
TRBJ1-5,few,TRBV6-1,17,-,CASSEARPEWSNQPQHF,TGTGCCAGCAGTGAAGCCAGGCCAGAATGGAGCAATCAGCCCCAGCATTTT
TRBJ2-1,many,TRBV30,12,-,CAWTNGGGLQFF,TGTGCCTGGACCAACGGAGGGGGACTACAGTTCTTC
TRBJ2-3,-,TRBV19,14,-,CASSLGPTTDTQYF,TGTGCCAGTAGTTTAGGGCCCACCACAGATACGCAGTATTTT
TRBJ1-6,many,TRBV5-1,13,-,CASSFGQNSPLHF,TGCGCCAGCAGCTTCGGACAAAATTCACCCCTCCACTTT
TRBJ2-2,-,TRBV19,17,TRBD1,CASTSKPGQTNTGELFF,TGTGCCAGTACCTCTAAACCGGGACAGACGAACACCGGGGAGCTGTTTTTT
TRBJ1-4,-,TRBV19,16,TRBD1,CASRGQPLSTNEKLFF,TGTGCCAGTAGGGGACAGCCCCTATCAACTAATGAAAAACTGTTTTTT
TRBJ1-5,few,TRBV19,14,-,CASSTDRTFQPQHF,TGTGCCAGTAGTACGGACAGAACATTTCAGCCCCAGCATTTT
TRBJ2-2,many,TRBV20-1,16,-,CSARVPSGENTGELFF,TGCAGTGCTAGAGTTCCATCAGGGGAAAACACCGGGGAGCTGTTTTTT
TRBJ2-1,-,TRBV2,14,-,CASSEARGLGEQFF,TGTGCCAGCAGTGAAGCAAGGGGATTGGGTGAGCAGTTCTTC
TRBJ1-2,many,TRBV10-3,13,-,CAISESTDRGYTF,TGTGCCATCAGTGAGTCAACCGACAGGGGCTACACCTTC
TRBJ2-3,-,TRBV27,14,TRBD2,CASSFGGAGDTQYF,TGTGCCAGCAGTTTCGGGGGGGCTGGAGATACGCAGTATTTT
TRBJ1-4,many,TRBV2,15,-,CASSEPGKGDEKLFF,TGTGCCAGCAGTGAACCGGGCAAGGGCGACGAAAAACTGTTTTTT
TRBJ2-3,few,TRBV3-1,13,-,CASSRALEGTQYF,TGTGCCAGCAGCCGGGCCCTCGAGGGTACGCAGTATTTT
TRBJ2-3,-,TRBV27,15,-,CASRAGRDRTDTQYF,TGTGCCAGCAGGGCGGGACGGGATCGAACAGATACGCAGTATTTT
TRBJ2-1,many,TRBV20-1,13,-,CSARGRVNNEQFF,TGCAGTGCTAGAGGACGGGTAAACAATGAGCAGTTCTTC
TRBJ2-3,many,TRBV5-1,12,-,CASSRVTDTQYF,TGCGCCAGCTCCAGGGTAACAGATACGCAGTATTTT
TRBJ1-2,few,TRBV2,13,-,CASTAVSNYGYTF,TGTGCCAGCACGGCAGTTTCTAACTATGGCTACACCTTC
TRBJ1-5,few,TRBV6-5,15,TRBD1,CASSYSPGGDQPQHF,TGTGCCAGCAGTTATTCTCCAGGGGGCGATCAGCCCCAGCATTTT
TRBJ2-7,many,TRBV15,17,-,CATSRDRNSLFSYEQYF,TGTGCCACCAGCAGAGATCGGAACAGTTTGTTCTCCTACGAGCAGTACTTC
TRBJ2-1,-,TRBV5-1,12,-,CASSLFGGEQFF,TGCGCCAGCAGCTTGTTCGGCGGAGAGCAGTTCTTC
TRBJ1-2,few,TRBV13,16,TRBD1,CASSLTTDRAFSGYTF,TGTGCCAGCAGCTTAACCACCGACAGGGCCTTCTCCGGCTACACCTTC
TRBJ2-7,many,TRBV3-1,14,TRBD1,CASSQTRTGHEQYF,TGTGCCAGCAGCCAAACAAGGACAGGGCACGAGCAGTACTTC
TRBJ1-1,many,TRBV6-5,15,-,CASSYDQGWNTEAFF,TGTGCCAGCAGTTACGATCAGGGCTGGAACACTGAAGCTTTCTTT
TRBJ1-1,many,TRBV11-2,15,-,CASSLDGLANTEAFF,TGTGCCAGCAGCTTAGATGGTTTGGCGAACACTGAAGCTTTCTTT